Listed below are T cell receptor beta chains from one sample, sequenced in a study of post-analysis software for immune sequencing data. MiXCR, run by TCRdb on the PCR reads, gives a single entry per CDR3 protein. The data hold roughly 730,000 distinct CDR3 sequences, with less than 35% observed a single time. The source material was blood. The origin of the receptors is a girl between 10 and 17 years old with multiple sclerosis. Both conserved end residues are part of each CDR3. The D gene is left open where the match is weak. Expanded clones are given a class, and other clones once, few, many or no size at all.

TRBJ1-1,14,.,.,TRBV3-1,CASSQDWGRVRAFF,TGTGCCAGCAGCCAAGATTGGGGCAGGGTCCGTGCTTTCTTT
TRBJ1-1,15,few,.,TRBV11-2,CASSPDSSVGDEAFF,TGTGCCAGCAGCCCCGATTCGTCGGTGGGGGATGAAGCTTTCTTT
TRBJ2-5,18,few,TRBD1,TRBV6-1,CASSPPSKGTAPQETQYF,TGTGCCAGCAGTCCGCCGTCAAAGGGGACAGCACCACAAGAGACCCAGTACTTC
TRBJ1-6,15,.,TRBD1,TRBV12-3/TRBV12-4,CASSLWDRGSSPLHF,TGTGCCAGCAGTCTTTGGGACAGGGGAAGTTCACCCCTCCACTTT
TRBJ2-2,17,.,TRBD2,TRBV6-5,CASSLVSGRVYSGELFF,TGTGCCAGCAGTTTGGTGAGCGGGAGGGTGTATAGCGGGGAGCTGTTTTTT
TRBJ2-5,15,many,TRBD1,TRBV10-3,CAISDLGQVQETQYF,TGTGCCATCAGTGACCTGGGACAGGTCCAAGAGACCCAGTACTTC
TRBJ2-3,16,.,.,TRBV24-1,CATSDHRTPLGDTQYF,TGTGCCACCAGCGATCACAGGACCCCATTGGGCGATACGCAGTATTTT
TRBJ1-3,16,.,.,TRBV7-2,CASSLGLPGTGNTIYF,TGTGCCAGCAGCTTAGGGCTCCCGGGAACTGGAAACACCATATATTTT
TRBJ2-3,17,few,TRBD2,TRBV6-6,CASSYSSGRIGTDTQYF,TGTGCCAGCAGTTACTCGAGCGGGAGGATCGGAACAGATACGCAGTATTTT
TRBJ2-5,13,few,.,TRBV7-9,CASSLNPKETQYF,TGTGCCAGCAGCTTAAACCCGAAGGAGACCCAGTACTTC
TRBJ2-4,13,.,.,TRBV19,CASRHDDGYIQYF,TGTGCCAGTAGGCACGATGACGGGTACATTCAGTACTTC
TRBJ2-7,15,many,.,TRBV10-3,CAISESDRDSYEQYF,TGTGCCATCAGTGAGTCCGACCGGGACTCCTACGAGCAGTACTTC
TRBJ2-7,12,many,TRBD1,TRBV12-3/TRBV12-4,CASSLDRAEQYF,TGTGCCAGCAGCCTGGACAGGGCCGAGCAGTACTTC
TRBJ2-7,13,once,TRBD1,TRBV29-1,CSVEKDRGYEQYF,TGCAGCGTGGAAAAGGACAGGGGATACGAGCAGTACTTC
TRBJ1-1,13,.,.,TRBV5-4,CASSSSSRYEAFF,TGTGCCAGCAGCTCTTCAAGTCGGTACGAAGCTTTCTTT
TRBJ2-4,15,once,TRBD1,TRBV5-1,CASSGTGAWANIQYF,TGCGCCAGCAGCGGGACAGGGGCTTGGGCAAACATTCAGTACTTC
TRBJ2-1,16,few,.,TRBV28,CASTQRGASRSNEQFF,TGTGCCAGCACCCAACGGGGGGCCTCCAGGTCCAATGAGCAGTTCTTC
TRBJ2-7,15,few,.,TRBV20-1,CSARDVTGSSYEQYF,TGCAGTGCTAGAGATGTCACAGGGAGCTCCTACGAGCAGTACTTC
TRBJ2-5,15,few,.,TRBV29-1,CSVSPGPLKEETQYF,TGCAGCGTCAGTCCGGGCCCCCTCAAGGAAGAGACCCAGTACTTC
TRBJ2-5,14,.,.,TRBV6-6,CASNQDRFYNEQYF,TGTGCCAGCAACCAGGACAGATTCTACAATGAGCAGTACTTC
TRBJ2-5,13,few,.,TRBV15,CATGRKYQETQYF,TGTGCCACCGGCAGGAAGTACCAAGAGACCCAGTACTTC
TRBJ2-7,15,few,TRBD2,TRBV7-2,CASSLASGKTYEQYF,TGTGCCAGCAGCTTAGCCAGCGGGAAGACCTACGAGCAGTACTTC
TRBJ2-3,17,.,.,TRBV5-1,CASSPSFSGGATDTQYF,TGCGCCAGCAGCCCCTCGTTTTCGGGGGGCGCAACAGATACGCAGTATTTT
TRBJ2-3,17,few,.,TRBV6-5,CASSYSGGRGNTDTQYF,TGTGCCAGCAGTTACTCCGGGGGCCGGGGAAACACAGATACGCAGTATTTT
TRBJ2-1,16,few,.,TRBV20-1,CSARDGRRAAYNEQFF,TGCAGTGCTAGAGATGGTCGGAGGGCGGCCTACAATGAGCAGTTCTTC
TRBJ1-5,16,.,TRBD1,TRBV2,CASSPDGTGKNQPQHF,TGTGCCAGCAGTCCGGACGGGACAGGGAAGAATCAGCCCCAGCATTTT
TRBJ2-7,12,many,TRBD1,TRBV29-1,CSVLTGVDEQYF,TGCAGCGTTCTAACAGGGGTCGACGAGCAGTACTTC